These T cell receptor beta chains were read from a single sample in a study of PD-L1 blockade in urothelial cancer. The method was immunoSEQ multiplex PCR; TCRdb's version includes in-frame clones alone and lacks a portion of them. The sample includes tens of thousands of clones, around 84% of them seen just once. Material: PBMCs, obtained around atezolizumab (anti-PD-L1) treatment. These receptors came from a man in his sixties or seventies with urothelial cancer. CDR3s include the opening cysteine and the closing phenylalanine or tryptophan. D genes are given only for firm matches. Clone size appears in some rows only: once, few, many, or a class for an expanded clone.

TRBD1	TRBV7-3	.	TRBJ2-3	TGTGCCAGCAGCTCGACAGGGGGAGCAGATACGCAGTATTTT	CASSSTGGADTQYF
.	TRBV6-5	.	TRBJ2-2	TGTGCCAGCAGGTTCATGAGCACCGGGGAGCTGTTTTTT	CASRFMSTGELFF
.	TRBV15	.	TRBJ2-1	TGTGCCACCAGCAGGGAAAGCGGGCCCTCCTACAATGAGCAGTTCTTC	CATSRESGPSYNEQFF
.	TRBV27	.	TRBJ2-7	TGTGCCAGCAGTCCGATACTACGAACGTTCGAGCAGTACTTC	CASSPILRTFEQYF
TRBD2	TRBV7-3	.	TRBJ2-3	TGTGCCAGCAGCCCCTTGGTTAGCGGGAGTGTCGATACGCAGTATTTT	CASSPLVSGSVDTQYF
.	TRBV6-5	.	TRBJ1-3	TGTGCCAGCACCATTGCGCGGGGCCCTGGAAACACCATATATTTT	CASTIARGPGNTIYF
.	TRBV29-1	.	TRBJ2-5	TGCAGCGTTGAGGAAATGGCGGGGGAGACCCAGTACTTC	CSVEEMAGETQYF
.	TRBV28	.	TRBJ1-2	TGTGCCAGCAGCCCCGTGGGGTTAGGGGATGGCTACACCTTC	CASSPVGLGDGYTF
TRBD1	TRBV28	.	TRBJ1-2	TGTGCCAGCAGTCCTTCAGGGGGCTGGGAAAATGGCTACACCTTC	CASSPSGGWENGYTF
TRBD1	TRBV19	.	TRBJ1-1	TGTGCCAGTAGTATAACAGGGGACACTGAAGCTTTCTTT	CASSITGDTEAFF
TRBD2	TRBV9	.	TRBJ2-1	TGTGCCAGCAGCCAATGGACTAGCGGGGCTAATGAGCAGTTCTTC	CASSQWTSGANEQFF
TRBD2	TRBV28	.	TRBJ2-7	TGTGCCAGCAGTTTCGGTGGTCAGCGGGGATGGGAGCAGTACTTC	CASSFGGQRGWEQYF
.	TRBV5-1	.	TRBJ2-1	TGCGCCAGCAGCTCAGACAGTTACAATGAGCAGTTCTTC	CASSSDSYNEQFF
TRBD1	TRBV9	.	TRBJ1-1	TGTGCCAGCAGTCTAGAGGGGACAGCACTTAACACTGAAGCTTTCTTT	CASSLEGTALNTEAFF
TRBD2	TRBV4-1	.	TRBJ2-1	TGCGCCAGCACCCAGACTAGCTTGTCCTACAATGAGCAGTTCTTC	CASTQTSLSYNEQFF
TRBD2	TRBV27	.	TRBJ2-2	TGTGCCAGCAGTCCCAGCGGGATTTTCTCCGGGGAGCTGTTTTTT	CASSPSGIFSGELFF
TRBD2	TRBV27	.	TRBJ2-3	TGTGCCAGCAGTCTCATGGGACTAGCGGGGGAGCATACGCAGTATTTT	CASSLMGLAGEHTQYF
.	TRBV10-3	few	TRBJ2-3	TGTGCCATCAGTGACATGACAGTGAGATCAGATACGCAGTATTTT	CAISDMTVRSDTQYF
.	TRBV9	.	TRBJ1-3	TGTGCCAGCAGCCCGCCGGGCGGGGGCGGCTCTGGAAACACCATATATTTT	CASSPPGGGGSGNTIYF
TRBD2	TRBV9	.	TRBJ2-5	TGTGCCAGCAGCCCCCTAGCGGGAGCCCTCCAAGAGACCCAGTACTTC	CASSPLAGALQETQYF
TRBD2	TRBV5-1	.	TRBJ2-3	TGCGCCAGCAGCTTGGAGGGAGGGCCGATTGGAGTGAGGACAGATACGCAGTATTTT	CASSLEGGPIGVRTDTQYF
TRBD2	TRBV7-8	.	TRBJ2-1	TGTGCCAGCAGCTTTTCCGGTAGACTAGCGGGAGCAATACGCAATGAGCAGTTCTTC	CASSFSGRLAGAIRNEQFF
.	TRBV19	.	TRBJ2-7	TGTGCCAGTAGTAAAGGGGGTTACGAGCAGTACTTC	CASSKGGYEQYF
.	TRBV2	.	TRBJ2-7	TGTGCCAGCAGTGAACGGGACTTCCCGCCCTACGAGCAGTACTTC	CASSERDFPPYEQYF
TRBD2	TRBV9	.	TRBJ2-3	TGTGCCAGCAGCGTGTTAGCGGGAGTAAGCACAGATACGCAGTATTTT	CASSVLAGVSTDTQYF
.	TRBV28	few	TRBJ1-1	TGTGCCAGCTTGAGGGACATCTCTTGGAGCACTGAAGCTTTCTTT	CASLRDISWSTEAFF
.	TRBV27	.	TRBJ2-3	TGTGCCAGCAAGGGGACAGATACGCAGTATTTT	CASKGTDTQYF
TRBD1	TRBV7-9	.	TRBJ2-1	TGTGCCAGCAGCTTACAGGGACAGTTCAATGAGCAGTTCTTC	CASSLQGQFNEQFF
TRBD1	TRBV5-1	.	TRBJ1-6	TGCGCCAGCAGCTTGATACAGGGGGATAATTCACCCCTCCACTTT	CASSLIQGDNSPLHF
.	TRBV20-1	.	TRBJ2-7	TGCAGTGCTAGTGCCAGTTACGAGCAGTACTTC	CSASASYEQYF
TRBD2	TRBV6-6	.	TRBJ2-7	TGTGCCAGCACCCGGGAGGGGGGGGGCTCCTACGAGCAGTACTTC	CASTREGGGSYEQYF
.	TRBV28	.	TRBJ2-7	TGTGCCAGCAGCAGCCTCAGGGTTCTGTCCTACGAGCAGTACTTC	CASSSLRVLSYEQYF
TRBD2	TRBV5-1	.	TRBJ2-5	TGCGCCAGCAGCTTATCTAGCGGCCAAGAGACCCAGTACTTC	CASSLSSGQETQYF
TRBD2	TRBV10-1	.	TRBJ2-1	TGCGCCAGCAGTGAGGCGATAGCGGGAGGGCAGGATGAGCAGTTCTTC	CASSEAIAGGQDEQFF
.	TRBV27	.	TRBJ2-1	TGTGCCAGCAGTTTATCAGGGGGTCCCTACAATGAGCAGTTCTTC	CASSLSGGPYNEQFF
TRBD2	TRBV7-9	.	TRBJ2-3	TGTGCCAGCAGCTTATCCCCTGGCGGGAGGATTACAGATACGCAGTATTTT	CASSLSPGGRITDTQYF
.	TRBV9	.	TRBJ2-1	TGTGCCAGCAGCCCCGGGACTTTTGGGAGTGAGCAGTTCTTC	CASSPGTFGSEQFF
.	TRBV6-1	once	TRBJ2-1	TGTGCCAGCACCCCACTAAATGTGGGGCGCAATGAGCAGTTCTTC	CASTPLNVGRNEQFF
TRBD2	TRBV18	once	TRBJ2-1	TGTGCCAGCTCACCTCCGATCCGACTAGCATCACATGGTGAGCAGTTCTTC	CASSPPIRLASHGEQFF
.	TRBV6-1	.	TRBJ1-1	TGTGCCAGCAGTATGGTAGCTTCCATGAACACTGAAGCTTTCTTT	CASSMVASMNTEAFF
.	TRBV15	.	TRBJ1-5	TGTGCCACCAGCAGAGTTCAGGCAGGGAACAATCAGCCCCAGCATTTT	CATSRVQAGNNQPQHF
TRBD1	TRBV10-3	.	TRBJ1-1	TGTGCCACTGGACAGGGTGGCACTGAAGCTTTCTTT	CATGQGGTEAFF
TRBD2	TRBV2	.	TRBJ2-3	TGTGCCAGCAGTGGAACTAGGCGGGGGACTAGCACAGATACGCAGTATTTT	CASSGTRRGTSTDTQYF
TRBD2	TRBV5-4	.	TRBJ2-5	TGTGCCAGCAGAACTAGCGGGAGGGCGCGGGCGGAGACCCAGTACTTC	CASRTSGRARAETQYF
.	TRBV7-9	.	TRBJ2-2	TGTGCCAGCAGCTTAGGAGGTGGCGTCGCGAACACCGGGGAGCTGTTTTTT	CASSLGGGVANTGELFF
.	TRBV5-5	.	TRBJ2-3	TGTGCCAGCAGCTCCGGACAGCTCACAGATACGCAGTATTTT	CASSSGQLTDTQYF